The rows below give T cell receptor beta chains drawn from one sample of a study of memory B cells and T cells in multiple sclerosis. Which antigens these TCRs recognize remains unknown. The method was immunoSEQ multiplex PCR; TCRdb's version includes in-frame clones alone and lacks a portion of them. In the table there are fewer than 40,000 clones, around 88% of which are singletons. The sample was PBMCs from blood kept in culture. The receptors were sampled from a human donor with multiple sclerosis. Both conserved end residues are trimmed from each CDR3. Fields, in order: CDR3 protein, J gene, V gene.

CDR3aa: AWSVAMNTEAF
j_gene: TRBJ1-1
v_gene: TRBV30

CDR3aa: ASSELPVGGSHNSPLH
j_gene: TRBJ1-6
v_gene: TRBV6-1

CDR3aa: ASSVDRNNEQF
j_gene: TRBJ2-1
v_gene: TRBV7-7

CDR3aa: ASTELPLSPLH
j_gene: TRBJ1-6
v_gene: TRBV28

CDR3aa: ASRGTASSYNEQF
j_gene: TRBJ2-1
v_gene: TRBV28

CDR3aa: ASSVGQGLGYT
j_gene: TRBJ1-2
v_gene: TRBV6-5

CDR3aa: ASSLVGGLETQY
j_gene: TRBJ2-5
v_gene: TRBV7-1

CDR3aa: ASSLPGFANTGELF
j_gene: TRBJ2-2
v_gene: TRBV11-2

CDR3aa: ASSSNQRKGYTEAF
j_gene: TRBJ1-1
v_gene: TRBV5-1

CDR3aa: ATSPQGMNTEAF
j_gene: TRBJ1-1
v_gene: TRBV15

CDR3aa: ASSVEGGSNEKLF
j_gene: TRBJ1-4
v_gene: TRBV9

CDR3aa: ASSPSRGRPYEQY
j_gene: NA
v_gene: TRBV2

CDR3aa: ASSIGQGYQETQY
j_gene: TRBJ2-5
v_gene: TRBV9

CDR3aa: ASSLARSGELF
j_gene: TRBJ2-2
v_gene: TRBV7-6

CDR3aa: SVAGSQETQY
j_gene: TRBJ2-5
v_gene: TRBV29-1

CDR3aa: ATSRDRQGLSEKLF
j_gene: TRBJ1-4
v_gene: TRBV15

CDR3aa: ASSLIGDNEQF
j_gene: TRBJ2-1
v_gene: TRBV5-1

CDR3aa: ASSLGDYTDTQY
j_gene: TRBJ2-3
v_gene: TRBV5-1

CDR3aa: ASSLGPTGVYEQY
j_gene: TRBJ2-7
v_gene: TRBV5-6

CDR3aa: ASSSQAGNTIY
j_gene: TRBJ1-3
v_gene: TRBV19

CDR3aa: ASSLEGGRGIPQH
j_gene: TRBJ1-5
v_gene: TRBV7-2

CDR3aa: ASSVGQYNSPLH
j_gene: TRBJ1-6
v_gene: TRBV9

CDR3aa: SLGGQETQY
j_gene: TRBJ2-5
v_gene: TRBV29-1

CDR3aa: SVATGVGTEAF
j_gene: TRBJ1-1
v_gene: TRBV29-1

CDR3aa: ASSEVRGTNEKLF
j_gene: TRBJ1-4
v_gene: TRBV2

CDR3aa: ASSSRGVATNEKLF
j_gene: TRBJ1-4
v_gene: TRBV11-2

CDR3aa: AWIGAYSNQPQH
j_gene: TRBJ1-5
v_gene: TRBV30

CDR3aa: ASRTGTNQPQH
j_gene: TRBJ1-5
v_gene: TRBV2

CDR3aa: ASSYSGGSNQPQH
j_gene: TRBJ1-5
v_gene: TRBV6-5

CDR3aa: ASSQMTFNEKLF
j_gene: TRBJ1-4
v_gene: TRBV13